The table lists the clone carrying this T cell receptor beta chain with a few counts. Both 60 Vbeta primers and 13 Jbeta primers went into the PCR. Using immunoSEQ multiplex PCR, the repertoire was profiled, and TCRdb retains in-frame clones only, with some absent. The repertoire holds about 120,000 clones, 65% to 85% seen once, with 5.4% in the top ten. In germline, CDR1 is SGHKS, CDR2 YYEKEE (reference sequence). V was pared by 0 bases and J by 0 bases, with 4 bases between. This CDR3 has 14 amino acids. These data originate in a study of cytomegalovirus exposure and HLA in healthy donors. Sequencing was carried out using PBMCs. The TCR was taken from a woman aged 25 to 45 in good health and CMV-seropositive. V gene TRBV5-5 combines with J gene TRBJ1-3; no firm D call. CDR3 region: CASSLGHSGNTIYF. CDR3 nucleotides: TGTGCCAGCAGCTTGGGACACTCTGGAAACACCATATATTTT.